This T cell receptor beta chain originates from a study of molecular identifiers for immune sequencing clone quantification. The CDR3 has 15 amino acids. Germline trimming cut 5 bases from V and 5 bases from J; bases unmatched to any gene: 11. Germline-derived CDR1 and CDR2 are SGHVS and FNYEAQ. This clonotype was counted at least ten times. Via MiXCR, TCRdb re-called the PCR reads, giving one row per CDR3 protein. The top ten clones hold 0.74% of a sample with roughly 300,000 distinct CDR3 sequences, roughly a quarter of them seen once. The receptor comes from a human donor in good health. Some libraries in this study had Jurkat cell RNA spiked in. The sample comprised naive CD8+ T cells from blood, with Jurkat cell RNA spiked in. Indicated subset: FACS-sorted CD8+CD4-CCR7+CD45RA+ naive T cells. V and J are TRBV7-6 and TRBJ2-5; 7 bases fit TRBD1. The CDR3 DNA reads as TGTGCCAGCAGCCGAGAGGGGGCGTCTCGGGAGACCCAGTACTTC. This codes for CASSREGASRETQYF.